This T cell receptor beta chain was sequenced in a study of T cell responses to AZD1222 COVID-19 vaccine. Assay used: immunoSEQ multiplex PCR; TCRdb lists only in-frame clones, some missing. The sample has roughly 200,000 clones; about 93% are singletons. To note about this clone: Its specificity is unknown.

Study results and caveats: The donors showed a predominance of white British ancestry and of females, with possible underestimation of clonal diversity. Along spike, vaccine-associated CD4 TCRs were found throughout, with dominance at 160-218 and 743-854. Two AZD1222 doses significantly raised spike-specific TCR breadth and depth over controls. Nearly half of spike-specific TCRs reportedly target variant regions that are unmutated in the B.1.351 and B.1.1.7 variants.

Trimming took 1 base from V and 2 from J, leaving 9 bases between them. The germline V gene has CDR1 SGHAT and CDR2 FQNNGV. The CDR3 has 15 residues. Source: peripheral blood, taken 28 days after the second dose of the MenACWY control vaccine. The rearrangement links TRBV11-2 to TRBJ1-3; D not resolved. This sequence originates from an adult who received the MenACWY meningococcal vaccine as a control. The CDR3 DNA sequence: TGTGCCAGCAGCTTAGTAGGGAACACTGGAAACACCATATATTTT. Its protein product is CASSLVGNTGNTIYF.